One and the same sample provided the 14 T cell receptor beta chains below, sequenced in a study of blood T cell repertoires in COVID-19. Some clones are missing from TCRdb's copy, which holds only in-frame ones; the method was immunoSEQ multiplex PCR. The table shows around 140,000 clones, with about 89% occurring only once. Sequencing was carried out using peripheral blood. Receptors originate from a man between 60 and 70 years old with active or convalescent COVID-19.

This clone has just one count. V and J are TRBV7-9 and TRBJ1-4; the D gene is possibly TRBD1 (5 bases). The V and J ends lost 0 bases and 3 bases respectively, with 11 bases between them. The CDR3 has 16 residues. Per germline, CDR1 SEHNR and CDR2 FQNEAQ (reference sequence). The CDR3 spells CASSLAEGLANEKLFF. The CDR3 DNA is TGTGCCAGCAGCTTAGCGGAGGGGTTGGCTAATGAAAAACTGTTTTTT.

The chain carries TRBV6-6 and TRBJ2-7, with 8 bases lining up with TRBD1. Unmatched junction bases numbered 6, after V lost 5 bases and J lost 3 bases. CDR3 length equals 14 residues. Germline CDR1 and CDR2: MNHNY and SVGAGI (reference sequence). CDR3: CASSNGQGNYEQYF. The CDR3 region has the DNA TGTGCCAGCAGTAACGGACAGGGAAACTACGAGCAGTACTTC.

The chain joins TRBV18 to TRBJ2-3; D possibly corresponds to TRBD2 (6 bases). V gave up 3 bases and J gave up 4 bases, with 11 bases separating them. The germline V gene encodes CDR1 KGHSH and CDR2 LQKENI. The CDR3 loop spans 14 amino acids. For the CDR3, the DNA is TGTGCCAGCTCACCGGGACTGACCTCAGATACGCAGTATTTT. As protein: CASSPGLTSDTQYF.

The rearrangement joins TRBV19 to TRBJ1-2; the D is unclear. Germline V gene sequence: CDR1 LNHDA, CDR2 SQIVND (reference sequence). This CDR3 is built from 11 residues. V lost 4 bases and J 5 bases, leaving 5 bases between the germline ends. The CDR3: CASSSRYGYTF. The CDR3 DNA follows: TGTGCCAGTAGTAGTAGATATGGCTACACCTTC.

The rearrangement joins TRBV7-2 to TRBJ2-3; D is ambiguous. Germline loops: CDR1 SGHTA, CDR2 FQGNSA. Trimming stripped 5 bases from V and 6 bases from J, with 27 bases between. The CDR3 length is 18 residues. The CDR3 DNA reads as TGTGCCAGCAGCCCCAGCGTCGCTTGGCCCAACTTATGGGATACGCAGTATTTT. It yields the protein CASSPSVAWPNLWDTQYF.

The gene calls are TRBV11-2 and TRBJ2-5; D is unclear. CDR3 length: 12 amino acids. CDR1 and CDR2 from the germline V gene are SGHAT and FQNNGV. The V and J ends lost 4 bases and 5 bases respectively, with 8 bases between them. The CDR3 DNA follows: TGTGCCAGCAGCTCGGGTGGCGAGACCCAGTACTTC. Translated: CASSSGGETQYF.

This clone was seen just once. This chain connects TRBV4-2 to TRBJ2-5; 13 nucleotides align to TRBD2. This CDR3 contains 17 residues. V lost 3 bases, J lost 4 bases, and 8 bases stayed unmatched. Germline assignment: CDR1 LGHNA and CDR2 YNFKEQ. The CDR3: CASSQRLTSGGIETQYF. CDR3 sequence (DNA): TGTGCCAGCAGCCAGCGCCTGACTAGCGGGGGGATAGAGACCCAGTACTTC.

The chain has TRBV6-1 and TRBJ1-5; a weak D match, TRBD1 (5 bases). Trimming removed 0 bases at V and 3 bases at J, with 15 bases between. Germline assignment: CDR1 MNHNS and CDR2 SASEGT. The CDR3 loop spans 17 amino acids. CDR3 in amino acids: CASSEAGGGANNQPQHF. In DNA, the CDR3 is TGTGCCAGCAGTGAAGCAGGAGGAGGGGCTAACAATCAGCCCCAGCATTTT.

The CDR3 nucleotides read TGTGCCAGTAGTAAAGCGGGCAGCACAGATACGCAGTATTTT. This gives the protein CASSKAGSTDTQYF. V is TRBV19 and J is TRBJ2-3; a possible D gene is TRBD2 (6 bases). The CDR3 has 14 amino acids. V was pared by 4 bases and J by 0 bases, with 8 bases between. Germline V gene sequence: CDR1 LNHDA, CDR2 SQIVND (reference sequence). The whole variable domain, remainder taken from reference TRBV19 and TRBJ2-3, is DGGITQSPKYLFRKEGQNVTLSCEQNLNHDAMYWYRQDPGQGLRLIYYSQIVNDFQKGDIAEGYSVSREKKESFPLTVTSAQKNPTAFYLCASSKAGSTDTQYFGPGTRLTVL.

The chain employs TRBV5-1 and TRBJ1-5; 7 nucleotides align to TRBD1. CDR1 is SGHRS, CDR2 YFSETQ, per germline. The CDR3 sequence is 15 residues long. V shed 1 base and J 2 bases; nucleotides not matched to a gene: 3. CDR3 region: CASSLQGEGNQPQHF. DNA for the CDR3: TGCGCCAGCAGCTTGCAGGGGGAGGGCAATCAGCCCCAGCATTTT.

The chain is built from TRBV7-2 and TRBJ2-3, with a tentative D call TRBD2 (5 bases). The CDR3 has 14 residues. Germline-derived CDR1 and CDR2 are SGHTA and FQGNSA. Trimming took 5 bases from V and 3 from J, leaving 12 bases between them. The CDR3 DNA sequence: TGTGCCAGCAGCCCCACACTAGTAACAGATACGCAGTATTTT. The encoded protein is CASSPTLVTDTQYF.

This chain joins TRBV19 and TRBJ2-3; tentatively, D is TRBD2 (7 bases). This CDR3 region has 15 residues. Deletions cut 3 bases from V and 5 bases from J, with 15 bases between. The germline CDR1 and CDR2 sequences are LNHDA and SQIVND (reference sequence). The CDR3 DNA is TGTGCCAGTAGTATTGGGGGCGCGGGGGTAGATACGCAGTATTTT. Translation gives CASSIGGAGVDTQYF.

The chain uses TRBV7-3 and TRBJ2-1, with 8 nucleotides matching TRBD1. The CDR3 loop spans 15 amino acids. Losses at the gene ends were 5 bases for V and 6 bases for J; bases not matched to a gene: 9. Germline CDR1 SGHTA, CDR2 FQGTGA. CDR3 in DNA: TGTGCCAGCAGCCCCACCGGACAGGGACTCAATGAGCAGTTCTTC. As protein: CASSPTGQGLNEQFF. The whole variable domain, remainder taken from reference TRBV7-3 and TRBJ2-1, is GAGVSQTPSNKVTEKGKYVELRCDPISGHTALYWYRQSLGQGPEFLIYFQGTGAADDSGLPNDRFFAVRPEGSVSTLKIQRTERGDSAVYLCASSPTGQGLNEQFFGPGTRLTVL.

The chain uses TRBV2 and TRBJ1-3; D ambiguous. Germline CDR1 reads SNHLY; CDR2 reads FYNNEI. The CDR3 is 15 residues long. V was cut by 1 base and J by 0 bases, with 7 bases left in between. CDR3 bases: TGTGCCAGCAGTGAAGTGGCAGGCTCTGGAAACACCATATATTTT. This gives the protein CASSEVAGSGNTIYF.